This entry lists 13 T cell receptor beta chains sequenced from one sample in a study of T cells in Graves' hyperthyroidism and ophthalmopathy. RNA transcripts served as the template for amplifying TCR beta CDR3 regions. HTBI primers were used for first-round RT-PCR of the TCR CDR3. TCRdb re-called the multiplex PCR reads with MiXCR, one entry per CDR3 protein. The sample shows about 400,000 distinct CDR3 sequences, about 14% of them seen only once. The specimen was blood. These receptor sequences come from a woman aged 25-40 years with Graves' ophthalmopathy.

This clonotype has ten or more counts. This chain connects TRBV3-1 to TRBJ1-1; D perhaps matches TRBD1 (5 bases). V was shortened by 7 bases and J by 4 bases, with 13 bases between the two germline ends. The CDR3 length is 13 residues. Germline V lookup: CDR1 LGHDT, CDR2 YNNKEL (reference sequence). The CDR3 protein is CASNSRGITEAFF. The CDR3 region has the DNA TGTGCCAGCAACAGCCGGGGGATCACTGAAGCTTTCTTT.

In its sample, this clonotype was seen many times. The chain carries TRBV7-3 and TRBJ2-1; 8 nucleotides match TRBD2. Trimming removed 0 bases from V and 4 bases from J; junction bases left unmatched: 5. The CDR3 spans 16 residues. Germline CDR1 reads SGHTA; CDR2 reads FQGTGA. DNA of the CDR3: TGTGCCAGCAGCTTAACGGGGCGGGGGGTATACAATGAGCAGTTCTTC. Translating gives CASSLTGRGVYNEQFF.

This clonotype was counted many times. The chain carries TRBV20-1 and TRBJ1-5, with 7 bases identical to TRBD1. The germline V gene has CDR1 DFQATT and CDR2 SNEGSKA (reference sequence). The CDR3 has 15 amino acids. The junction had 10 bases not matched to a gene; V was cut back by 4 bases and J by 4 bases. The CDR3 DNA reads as TGCAGTGCTACGGAACGGACAGGCAGAAATCAGCCCCAGCATTTT. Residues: CSATERTGRNQPQHF.

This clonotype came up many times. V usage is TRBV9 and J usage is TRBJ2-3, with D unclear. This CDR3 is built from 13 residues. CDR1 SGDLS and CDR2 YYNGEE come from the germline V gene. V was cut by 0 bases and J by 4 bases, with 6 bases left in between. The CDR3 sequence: CASSVASPDTQYF. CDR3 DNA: TGTGCCAGCAGCGTAGCTAGTCCAGATACGCAGTATTTT.

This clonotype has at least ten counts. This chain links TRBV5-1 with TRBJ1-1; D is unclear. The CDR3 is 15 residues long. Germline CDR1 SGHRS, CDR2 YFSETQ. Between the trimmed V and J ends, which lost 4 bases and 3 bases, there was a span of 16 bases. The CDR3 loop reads CASSPLPQVYTEAFF. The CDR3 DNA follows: TGCGCCAGCAGCCCGCTGCCCCAAGTCTACACTGAAGCTTTCTTT.

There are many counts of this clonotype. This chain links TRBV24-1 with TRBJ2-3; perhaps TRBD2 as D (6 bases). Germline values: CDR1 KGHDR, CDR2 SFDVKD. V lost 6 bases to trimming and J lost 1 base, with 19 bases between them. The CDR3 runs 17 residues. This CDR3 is CATSQISGEDRTDTQYF. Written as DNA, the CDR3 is TGTGCCACCAGTCAGATAAGTGGGGAGGACCGCACAGATACGCAGTATTTT.

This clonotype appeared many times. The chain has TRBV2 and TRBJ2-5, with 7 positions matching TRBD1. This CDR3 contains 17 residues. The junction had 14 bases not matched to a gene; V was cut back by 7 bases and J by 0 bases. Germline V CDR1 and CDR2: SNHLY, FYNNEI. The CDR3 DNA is TGTGCCAGCACCGGGCCCGGGACAGCCTCCCACCAAGAGACCCAGTACTTC. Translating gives CASTGPGTASHQETQYF. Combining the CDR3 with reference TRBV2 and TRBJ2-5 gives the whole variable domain EPEVTQTPSHQVTQMGQEVILRCVPISNHLYFYWYRQILGQKVEFLVSFYNNEISEKSEIFDDQFSVERPDGSNFTLKIRSTKLEDSAMYFCASTGPGTASHQETQYFGPGTRLLVL.

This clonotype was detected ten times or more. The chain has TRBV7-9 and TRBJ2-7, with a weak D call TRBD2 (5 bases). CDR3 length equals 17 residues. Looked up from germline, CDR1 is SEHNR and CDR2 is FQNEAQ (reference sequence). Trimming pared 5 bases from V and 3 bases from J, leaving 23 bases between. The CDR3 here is CASSPPLISGRVYEQYF. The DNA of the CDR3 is TGTGCCAGCAGCCCTCCGCTCATCAGCGGTCGGGTCTACGAGCAGTACTTC.

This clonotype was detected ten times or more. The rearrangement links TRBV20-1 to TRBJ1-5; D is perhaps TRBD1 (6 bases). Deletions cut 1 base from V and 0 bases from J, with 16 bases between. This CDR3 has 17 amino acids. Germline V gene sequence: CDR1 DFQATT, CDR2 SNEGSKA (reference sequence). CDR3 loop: CSARGTSGAVSNQPQHF. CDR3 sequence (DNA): TGCAGTGCTAGAGGTACCTCGGGGGCAGTTAGCAATCAGCCCCAGCATTTT.

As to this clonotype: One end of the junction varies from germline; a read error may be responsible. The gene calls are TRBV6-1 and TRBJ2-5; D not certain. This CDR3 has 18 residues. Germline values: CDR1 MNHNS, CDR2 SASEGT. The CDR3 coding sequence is TGTGCCAGCAGTGAAAAGAGGTTCGGTTTAGGACCCCAAGGGACCCAGTACTTC. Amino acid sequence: CASSEKRFGLGPQGTQYF.

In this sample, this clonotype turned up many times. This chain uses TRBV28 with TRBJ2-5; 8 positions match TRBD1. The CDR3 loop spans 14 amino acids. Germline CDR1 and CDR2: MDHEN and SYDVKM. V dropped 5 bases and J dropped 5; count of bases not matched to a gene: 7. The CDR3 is CASSDSDRDETQYF. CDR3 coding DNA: TGTGCCAGCAGTGATTCGGACAGGGACGAGACCCAGTACTTC.

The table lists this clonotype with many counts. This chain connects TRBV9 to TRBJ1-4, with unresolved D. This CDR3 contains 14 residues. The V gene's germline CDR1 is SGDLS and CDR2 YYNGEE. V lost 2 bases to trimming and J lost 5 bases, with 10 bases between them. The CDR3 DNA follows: TGTGCCAGCAGCGTGGATTTTTCGAATGAAAAACTGTTTTTT. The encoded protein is CASSVDFSNEKLFF.

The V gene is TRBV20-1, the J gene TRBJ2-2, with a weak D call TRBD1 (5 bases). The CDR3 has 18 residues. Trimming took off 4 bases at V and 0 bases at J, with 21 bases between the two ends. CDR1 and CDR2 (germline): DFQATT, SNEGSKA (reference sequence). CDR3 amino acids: CSANPMWRQGANTGELFF. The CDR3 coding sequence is TGCAGTGCTAACCCAATGTGGCGGCAGGGCGCGAACACCGGGGAGCTGTTTTTT.